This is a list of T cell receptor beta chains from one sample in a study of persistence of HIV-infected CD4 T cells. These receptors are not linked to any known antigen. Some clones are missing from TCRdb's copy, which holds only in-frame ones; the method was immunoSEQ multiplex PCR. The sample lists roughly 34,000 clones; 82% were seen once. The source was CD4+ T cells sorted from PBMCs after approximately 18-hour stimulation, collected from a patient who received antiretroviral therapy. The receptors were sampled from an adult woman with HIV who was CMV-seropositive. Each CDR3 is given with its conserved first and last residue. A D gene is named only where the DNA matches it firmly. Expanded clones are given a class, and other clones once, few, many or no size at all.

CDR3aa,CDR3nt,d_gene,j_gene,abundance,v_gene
CASSDVGGNTEAFF,TGTGCCAGCAGCGACGTAGGTGGAAACACTGAAGCTTTCTTT,-,TRBJ1-1,-,TRBV6-5
CASSLFSYTEAFF,TGTGCCAGCAGCTTATTTTCGTACACTGAAGCTTTCTTT,-,TRBJ1-1,-,TRBV7-9
CASSLRVSNSGNTIYF,TGTGCCAGCAGCCTAAGAGTGTCAAACTCTGGAAACACCATATATTTT,-,TRBJ1-3,-,TRBV3-1/TRBV3-2
CASSLTGLNYGYTF,TGTGCCAGCAGCTTGACAGGATTAAACTATGGCTACACCTTC,-,TRBJ1-2,once,TRBV7-9
CASSPIARNGVQFF,TGCGCCAGCAGCCCCATAGCCCGGAACGGCGTGCAGTTCTTC,-,TRBJ2-1,once,TRBV4-1
CASSLSSTGVAGVKAFF,TGTGCCAGCAGTTTATCGTCAACAGGGGTTGCGGGAGTTAAAGCTTTCTTT,TRBD1,TRBJ1-1,-,TRBV27
CASGRAPGGTEAFF,TGTGCCAGCGGTCGGGCGCCTGGGGGCACTGAAGCTTTCTTT,-,TRBJ1-1,-,TRBV2
CASRAGPETEAFF,TGTGCCAGCAGAGCAGGGCCGGAAACTGAAGCTTTCTTT,-,TRBJ1-1,-,TRBV6-4
CASSVVGGPYNEQFF,TGTGCCAGCAGCGTAGTGGGAGGACCTTACAATGAGCAGTTCTTC,-,TRBJ2-1,-,TRBV9
CASTSTSGSTDTQYF,TGTGCCAGTACCTCGACTAGCGGGAGCACAGATACGCAGTATTTT,TRBD2,TRBJ2-3,once,TRBV19
CASSDRGTDSPLHF,TGTGCCAGCAGCGACAGGGGGACGGATTCACCCCTCCACTTT,TRBD1,TRBJ1-6,-,TRBV2
CASSPGPRQPQHF,TGTGCCAGCAGTCCGGGACCACGACAGCCCCAGCATTTT,-,TRBJ1-5,-,TRBV2
CASSEGGSQETQYF,TGTGCCAGCTCTGAGGGAGGTTCCCAAGAGACCCAGTACTTC,-,TRBJ2-5,-,TRBV9
CASSLEASGSRAGELFF,TGCGCCAGCAGCTTGGAGGCTAGCGGGAGTAGGGCCGGGGAGCTGTTTTTT,TRBD2,TRBJ2-2,-,TRBV5-1
CASSEAPRVNSPLHF,TGTGCCAGCAGTGAAGCGCCCAGGGTTAATTCACCCCTCCACTTT,-,TRBJ1-6,-,TRBV6-1
CASSLSPRTSGRGNIQYF,TGTGCCAGCAGCTTAAGTCCCCGGACTAGCGGGAGAGGAAACATTCAGTACTTC,TRBD2,TRBJ2-4,few,TRBV7-2
CSVEERRGSEQYF,TGCAGCGTTGAAGAGCGGAGGGGAAGCGAGCAGTACTTC,-,TRBJ2-7,-,TRBV29-1
CASSELGFKAEAFF,TGCGCCAGCAGTGAATTGGGGTTCAAGGCTGAAGCTTTCTTT,-,TRBJ1-1,-,TRBV10-2
CASSGELMNLRGDREQFF,TGTGCCAGCTCAGGGGAACTAATGAACTTACGAGGGGACCGTGAGCAGTTCTTC,-,TRBJ2-1,-,TRBV18
CASYPLTGGGGGYGYTF,TGTGCCAGTTACCCCTTAACCGGGGGGGGCGGAGGCTATGGCTACACCTTC,-,TRBJ1-2,-,TRBV19
CSVEYSRGADTGELFF,TGCAGCGTTGAATATAGCCGGGGGGCCGACACCGGGGAGCTGTTTTTT,-,TRBJ2-2,-,TRBV29-1
CASSVQDGLYEQYF,TGTGCCAGCAGCGTCCAGGACGGCCTTTACGAGCAGTACTTC,-,TRBJ2-7,few,TRBV9
CASSDLVGTDTQYF,TGTGCCAGCAGTGACCTAGTGGGCACAGATACGCAGTATTTT,-,TRBJ2-3,-,TRBV2
CASSLRDRGDTGELFF,TGTGCCAGCAGCCTCAGGGACAGGGGGGACACCGGGGAGCTGTTTTTT,TRBD1,TRBJ2-2,-,TRBV3-1/TRBV3-2
CASSLAIGANVLTF,TGTGCCAGCAGCTTAGCGATTGGGGCCAACGTCCTGACTTTC,-,TRBJ2-6,-,TRBV7-9
CSARDNGGDTQYF,TGCAGCGCCAGGGACAACGGTGGGGATACGCAGTATTTT,-,TRBJ2-3,-,TRBV29-1
CASSPLVGSNQPQHF,TGTGCCAGCTCACCACTGGTCGGGAGCAATCAGCCCCAGCATTTT,-,TRBJ1-5,-,TRBV18
CASIANGGNTEAFF,TGTGCCAGCATTGCAAATGGGGGGAACACTGAAGCTTTCTTT,-,TRBJ1-1,once,TRBV2
CASSYLQGNSPLHF,TGTGCCAGCAGTTACTTACAGGGAAATTCACCCCTCCACTTT,-,TRBJ1-6,-,TRBV6-5
CASSEETQNTEAFF,TGTGCCAGCAGTGAAGAGACCCAGAACACTGAAGCTTTCTTT,-,TRBJ1-1,-,TRBV2
CASSHPVSEYNEQFF,TGTGCCAGCAGCCACCCGGTCTCTGAATACAATGAGCAGTTCTTC,-,TRBJ2-1,-,TRBV7-9
CSVDYEAFF,TGCAGCGTTGATTATGAAGCTTTCTTT,-,TRBJ1-1,-,TRBV29-1
CASSIGEGQGEQFF,TGTGCCAGTAGTATAGGAGAGGGCCAGGGTGAGCAGTTCTTC,-,TRBJ2-1,-,TRBV19
CATKEGTANTGELFF,TGCGCCACCAAGGAAGGGACGGCGAACACCGGGGAGCTGTTTTTT,-,TRBJ2-2,-,TRBV5-1
CASSQSWTAFSGNTIYF,TGTGCCAGCAGCCAATCCTGGACAGCCTTCTCTGGAAACACCATATATTTT,-,TRBJ1-3,-,TRBV3-1/TRBV3-2
CASSLDGTYEQYF,TGTGCCAGCTCCCTTGACGGAACCTACGAGCAGTACTTC,-,TRBJ2-7,-,TRBV18
CASSIGEGLGELFF,TGTGCCAGTAGTATTGGCGAGGGCCTCGGGGAGCTGTTTTTT,-,TRBJ2-2,-,TRBV19
CAWSGLMDRQDYGYTF,TGTGCCTGGAGTGGGCTAATGGACCGCCAGGACTATGGCTACACCTTC,-,TRBJ1-2,-,TRBV30
CAWRTGSVDTEAFF,TGTGCCTGGAGAACAGGGTCGGTGGACACTGAAGCTTTCTTT,-,TRBJ1-1,-,TRBV30
CASSPQGGFGSYEQYF,TGTGCCAGCAGCCCCCAGGGGGGCTTTGGGTCCTACGAGCAGTACTTC,-,TRBJ2-7,-,TRBV28
CASSSSGASSTDTQYF,TGTGCCAGCAGTTCCAGTGGGGCGTCAAGCACAGATACGCAGTATTTT,-,TRBJ2-3,-,TRBV6-5
CASSPGILQGFSGANVLTF,TGTGCCAGCAGCCCGGGGATACTACAGGGTTTCTCTGGGGCCAACGTCCTGACTTTC,-,TRBJ2-6,-,TRBV11-2
CASSPTRGDGEQYF,TGCGCCAGCAGCCCCACGAGGGGGGATGGCGAGCAGTACTTC,-,TRBJ2-7,-,TRBV5-1
CASSLVLAEQFF,TGTGCCAGCAGTTTAGTACTAGCGGAGCAGTTCTTC,TRBD2,TRBJ2-1,-,TRBV12-3/TRBV12-4
CASSAPLGSGGGETQYF,TGTGCCAGCAGTGCCCCCCTGGGGAGCGGCGGAGGGGAGACCCAGTACTTC,-,TRBJ2-5,-,TRBV28
CASTSGGRGGEKLFF,TGTGCCAGCACGAGCGGGGGCAGGGGTGGTGAAAAACTGTTTTTT,-,TRBJ1-4,-,TRBV6-5
CASIRQDGYGYTF,TGTGCCAGCATTCGACAGGACGGCTATGGCTACACCTTC,-,TRBJ1-2,-,TRBV2
CASSLTGTNYGYTF,TGTGCCAGCAGCTTAACGGGGACTAACTATGGCTACACCTTC,-,TRBJ1-2,-,TRBV7-9
CASTYSSSYNSPLHF,TGTGCCAGCACCTACTCGAGCTCCTATAATTCACCCCTCCACTTT,-,TRBJ1-6,-,TRBV2
CASSRTGPQETQYF,TGTGCCAGCTCACGGACAGGACCGCAAGAGACCCAGTACTTC,TRBD1,TRBJ2-5,-,TRBV18
CASSSIDRQLSYEQYF,TGTGCCAGCAGTTCGATCGACAGGCAACTCTCCTACGAGCAGTACTTC,-,TRBJ2-7,-,TRBV6-5